The 2 T cell receptor beta chains given below trace back to one sample, sequenced in a study of T cell repertoires in cytomegalovirus infection. Their antigens remain unidentified. TCRdb passed the reads through MiXCR, listing each CDR3 protein once. The data contain roughly 920,000 distinct CDR3 sequences, more than 25% of them singletons. Source: cultured CD8+ T cells from PBMCs, taken from culture after CMV antigen stimulation. The receptors come from a human donor in good health (CMV status not recorded). Some clones in this sample may be carry-over from other donors' samples.

This clonotype was picked up one time. The rearrangement joins TRBV15 to TRBJ1-5; D might be TRBD1 (6 bases). The germline gives CDR1 LNHNV, CDR2 YYDKDF (reference sequence). This CDR3 is built from 16 residues. Deletions cut 3 bases from V and 4 bases from J, with 16 bases between. CDR3 bases: TGTGCCACCAGCAGTAGCCAGACAGGTTTTAATCAGCCCCAGCATTTT. Residues: CATSSSQTGFNQPQHF.

This chain uses TRBV2 with TRBJ1-2, with D unresolved. With 2 bases removed from V and 2 bases from J, the gap between germline ends came to 3 bases. This CDR3 has 12 residues. Germline V CDR1 and CDR2: SNHLY, FYNNEI. The CDR3 nucleotides are TGTGCCAGCAGTGAAAGAAACTATGGCTACACCTTC. Translated, it gives CASSERNYGYTF. Together with reference TRBV2 and TRBJ1-2, the CDR3 gives the full variable domain: EPEVTQTPSHQVTQMGQEVILRCVPISNHLYFYWYRQILGQKVEFLVSFYNNEISEKSEIFDDQFSVERPDGSNFTLKIRSTKLEDSAMYFCASSERNYGYTFGSGTRLTVV.